The table lists the clone carrying this T cell receptor (beta chain) with a few counts. The length of the CDR3 is 14 residues. V lost 2 bases and J 2 bases, leaving 7 bases between the germline ends. Germline V lookup: CDR1 MNHNS, CDR2 SASEGT. The data are from a study of blood T cell repertoires in COVID-19. Study as a whole: Samples came from the United States, Italy and Spain, spanning acute and convalescent COVID-19. Sample material is recorded as cDNA or gDNA derived from T cells, B-cell-depleted T cells, or PBMCs.

Original analysis: Cell counts per sample came from amplifying reference gene primers. Some clones are missing from TCRdb's copy, which holds only in-frame ones; the method was immunoSEQ multiplex PCR. The DNA was the basis for D and trimming; V, J and clone size are from that table. Found here are some 400,000 clones, about four fifths of them singletons; the top ten hold roughly 1.1%. The chain has TRBV6-1 and TRBJ1-5; D is ambiguous. This TCR came from a human donor with acute or convalescent COVID-19. The donor label of this sample is uncertain. Specimen: peripheral blood. The DNA of the CDR3 is TGTGCCAGCAGTGAAATTTTAGGCAATCAGCCCCAGCATTTT. Encoded protein: CASSEILGNQPQHF.